The 24 T cell receptor beta chains given below trace back to one sample, sequenced in a study of blood T cell repertoires in COVID-19. The repertoire was sequenced with immunoSEQ multiplex PCR; TCRdb's copy has only in-frame clones and lacks some. The sample contains 200,000 to 250,000 clones, over 90% of which appear only once. Sequencing input: peripheral blood. These receptors all come from a man in his thirties or forties with COVID-19, enrolled during active disease.

This chain links TRBV5-4 with TRBJ1-2; 8 nucleotides agree with TRBD1. The CDR3 runs to 15 residues. Germline V lookup: CDR1 SGHNT, CDR2 YYREEE (reference sequence). Unmatched junction bases numbered 5, after V lost 0 bases and J lost 4 bases. The CDR3 DNA is TGTGCCAGCAGCTTGGGTCAGGGGGCCCTCTATGGCTACACCTTC. This sequence encodes CASSLGQGALYGYTF.

This rearrangement joins TRBV7-6 to TRBJ2-1; perhaps TRBD2 as D (7 bases). The CDR3 is 15 residues long. The ends were cut back, 0 bases at V and 4 bases at J, with 10 bases in the middle. Germline CDR1 reads SGHVS; CDR2 reads FNYEAQ. CDR3: CASSLAGGLYNEQFF. The CDR3 bases are TGTGCCAGCAGCTTAGCCGGGGGGCTATACAATGAGCAGTTCTTC.

The chain links TRBV4-1 to TRBJ1-2, with D perhaps matching TRBD1 (5 bases). The CDR3 loop spans 20 amino acids. Deletions cut 3 bases from V and 0 bases from J, with 26 bases between. Per the germline V gene, CDR1 is MGHRA and CDR2 is YSYEKL. The CDR3 region is CASSHPLRDGGTKSNYGYTF. The CDR3 region has the DNA TGCGCCAGCAGCCACCCCCTCCGGGACGGGGGGACCAAGTCTAACTATGGCTACACCTTC.

Note on this clone: The junction shows a germline mismatch at one end, possibly a read error. The chain carries TRBV19 and TRBJ1-5; D not certain. Germline CDR1 and CDR2: LNHDA and SQIVND (reference sequence). The CDR3 runs to 13 residues. The CDR3 here is CASSFLSKQPQHF. The CDR3 region has the DNA TGTGCCAGTAGTTTTCTTAGCAAGCAGCCCCAGCATTTT.

V is TRBV7-6 and J is TRBJ2-7; D is unclear. V was pared by 1 base and J by 0 bases, with 10 bases between. CDR3 length: 15 amino acids. CDR1 SGHVS and CDR2 FNYEAQ come from the germline V gene. CDR3 amino acids: CASSLGQVPSYEQYF. For the CDR3, the DNA is TGTGCCAGCAGCTTAGGGCAGGTCCCCTCCTACGAGCAGTACTTC.

The gene calls are TRBV5-1 and TRBJ2-3, with 13 bases matching TRBD2. This CDR3 comprises 17 residues. Unmatched junction bases numbered 5, after V lost 4 bases and J lost 0 bases. Germline-derived CDR1 and CDR2 are SGHRS and YFSETQ. CDR3 nucleotides: TGCGCCAGCAGCGGGGGACTAGCGGGGTCTAGCACAGATACGCAGTATTTT. Its protein product is CASSGGLAGSSTDTQYF. The full variable domain, completed using reference TRBV5-1 and TRBJ2-3, is KAGVTQTPRYLIKTRGQQVTLSCSPISGHRSVSWYQQTPGQGLQFLFEYFSETQRNKGNFPGRFSGRQFSNSRSEMNVSTLELGDSALYLCASSGGLAGSSTDTQYFGPGTRLTVL.

This clone has just one count. The CDR3 region has the DNA TGCAGCGTCGGTGGACAGGGAGAAGACAAAAACATTCAGTACTTC. It yields the protein CSVGGQGEDKNIQYF. V and J are TRBV29-1 and TRBJ2-4, with 8 positions matching TRBD1. CDR1 and CDR2 (germline): SQVTM, ANQGSEA. Trimming removed 6 bases from V and 3 bases from J; junction bases left unmatched: 10. The CDR3 has 15 residues.

V is TRBV6-1 and J is TRBJ2-3; 9 nucleotides line up with TRBD2. Germline V gene lookup returns CDR1 MNHNS and CDR2 SASEGT. CDR3 length equals 18 residues. The V gene end was trimmed by 0 bases and the J gene end by 0 bases; junction bases not matched to a gene: 7. The CDR3 sequence is CASSEALWRGGSTDTQYF. The CDR3, as DNA: TGTGCCAGCAGTGAAGCCCTCTGGCGGGGGGGTAGCACAGATACGCAGTATTTT.

This chain links TRBV19 with TRBJ1-6; 8 bases agree with TRBD1. The CDR3 runs 13 residues. Per germline, CDR1 LNHDA and CDR2 SQIVND (reference sequence). V trimming: 8 bases; J trimming: 7 bases; junction bases outside the gene matches: 4. The CDR3 DNA reads as TGTGCCAGTCAGGGGGCAGTGAATTCACCCCTCCACTTT. Translating it yields CASQGAVNSPLHF.

This clone was seen only once. The CDR3 loop is CASSVVDRYTDTQYF. The CDR3, as DNA: TGTGCCAGCAGCGTAGTGGACAGGTACACAGATACGCAGTATTTT. This sequence joins TRBV9 and TRBJ2-3, with TRBD1 identical over 7 bases. Germline assignment: CDR1 SGDLS and CDR2 YYNGEE. The junction had 3 bases not matched to a gene; V was cut back by 0 bases and J by 2 bases. The CDR3 totals 15 residues.

This clone has only one observation. The rearrangement joins TRBV3-1 (or the pseudogene TRBV3-2) to TRBJ1-2, with no clear D. V shed 2 bases and J shed 8 bases, with 18 bases lying between them. Germline assignment: CDR1 LGHDT and CDR2 YNNKEL (reference sequence). The CDR3 length is 15 residues. The CDR3 is CASSQLSQVEGGYTF. The CDR3 bases are TGTGCCAGCAGCCAACTTAGTCAGGTAGAGGGAGGCTACACCTTC.

V and J are TRBV6-6 and TRBJ1-1; 7 bases line up with TRBD1. This CDR3 contains 16 residues. Looked up from germline, CDR1 is MNHNY and CDR2 is SVGAGI (reference sequence). Trimming took 5 bases from V and 4 from J; bases not matched to a gene: 13. The CDR3: CASSVGQAARRTEAFF. The CDR3 DNA is TGTGCCAGCAGTGTAGGACAGGCCGCCCGGCGCACTGAAGCTTTCTTT.

The J gene is TRBJ2-5, the V gene TRBV9; D might be TRBD1 (5 bases). Germline V gene sequence: CDR1 SGDLS, CDR2 YYNGEE. The CDR3 has 15 amino acids. Deletions cut 0 bases from V and 5 bases from J, with 14 bases between. This CDR3 is CASSVEQAGGETQYF. The CDR3 nucleotides read TGTGCCAGCAGCGTAGAACAGGCAGGCGGTGAGACCCAGTACTTC.

The rearrangement uses TRBV6-1 and TRBJ2-3, with 12 bases lining up with TRBD2. In germline, CDR1 is MNHNS, CDR2 SASEGT. Germline trimming cut 4 bases from V and 2 bases from J; bases unmatched to any gene: 7. The CDR3 loop spans 17 amino acids. CDR3 amino acids: CASSAASGGANTDTQYF. The CDR3 coding sequence is TGTGCCAGCAGTGCGGCTAGCGGGGGGGCCAACACAGATACGCAGTATTTT.

This chain joins TRBV5-6 and TRBJ2-7; 11 bases match TRBD1. Per germline, CDR1 SGHDT and CDR2 YYEEEE. The CDR3 is 15 residues long. The V segment lost 4 bases and the J segment 5 bases; nucleotides outside the gene matches: 8. CDR3 coding DNA: TGTGCCAGCAGCGCCGACGGACAGGGGGCGAACGAGCAGTACTTC. Amino acid sequence: CASSADGQGANEQYF. Variable domain in full (rest from reference TRBV5-6 and TRBJ2-7): DAGVTQSPTHLIKTRGQQVTLRCSPKSGHDTVSWYQQALGQGPQFIFQYYEEEERQRGNFPDRFSGHQFPNYSSELNVNALLLGDSALYLCASSADGQGANEQYFGPGTRLTVT.

This chain links TRBV19 with TRBJ1-5; 10 bases line up with TRBD1. The CDR3 covers 15 residues. Germline-derived CDR1 and CDR2 are LNHDA and SQIVND (reference sequence). V dropped 5 bases and J dropped 6; count of bases not matched to a gene: 7. CDR3 in amino acids: CASSPSTGGFQPQHF. In DNA, the CDR3 is TGTGCCAGTAGTCCATCGACAGGGGGCTTTCAGCCCCAGCATTTT.

V and J are TRBV10-2 and TRBJ2-2; 7 bases agree with TRBD1. The CDR3 is 14 amino acids. Trimming took 7 bases from V and 4 from J; bases not matched to a gene: 6. CDR1 and CDR2 from the germline V gene are WSHSY and SAAADI. CDR3 sequence: CASTPGQLTGELFF. CDR3 DNA: TGCGCCAGCACCCCGGGACAGCTCACCGGGGAGCTGTTTTTT.

CDR3: CASGLAGGGGGYTF. The CDR3 DNA follows: TGTGCTAGTGGTTTGGCCGGGGGAGGAGGTGGCTACACCTTC. The chain couples TRBV12-5 to TRBJ1-2, with TRBD1 as a possible D gene (5 bases). CDR1 and CDR2 from the germline V gene are LGHNT and FRNRAP. V was clipped by 1 base and J by 7 bases, with 13 bases between them. This CDR3 is built from 14 residues.

A few counts support this clone. The chain recombines TRBV3-1 (or the pseudogene TRBV3-2) with TRBJ1-2; no firm D call. The V and J ends lost 0 bases and 8 bases respectively, with 16 bases between them. Germline V CDR1 and CDR2: LGHDT, YNNKEL (reference sequence). This CDR3 region has 15 residues. The chain's CDR3 is CASSQDLAVSSGYTF. The DNA of the CDR3 is TGTGCCAGCAGCCAAGATTTGGCAGTCTCTAGCGGCTACACCTTC.

This clone came up a few times. The gene calls are TRBV25-1 and TRBJ1-6; TRBD1 might be the D (5 bases). The germline CDR1 and CDR2 sequences are MGHDK and SYGVNS. V shed 4 bases and J shed 6 bases, with 13 bases lying between them. The CDR3 consists of 15 residues. In nucleotides, the CDR3 is TGTGCCAGCAGTGGGGGGGGTTTTCCTAATTCACCCCTCCACTTT. The encoded protein is CASSGGGFPNSPLHF. The whole variable domain, filled in from reference TRBV25-1 and TRBJ1-6, reads EADIYQTPRYLVIGTGKKITLECSQTMGHDKMYWYQQDPGMELHLIHYSYGVNSTEKGDLSSESTVSRIRTEHFPLTLESARPSHTSQYLCASSGGGFPNSPLHFGNGTRLTVT.

J is TRBJ1-5 and V is TRBV10-3, with a weak D call TRBD1 (6 bases). Germline V CDR1 and CDR2: ENHRY, SYGVKD. There are 14 residues in the CDR3. Trimming took off 4 bases at V and 2 bases at J, with 9 bases between the two ends. The CDR3 sequence is CAISGGGGNQPQHF. Here the CDR3 DNA reads TGTGCCATCAGTGGAGGGGGGGGCAATCAGCCCCAGCATTTT.

The chain links TRBV9 to TRBJ1-5; D is unresolved. The CDR3 covers 16 residues. The germline gives CDR1 SGDLS, CDR2 YYNGEE. Trimming stripped 2 bases from V and 4 bases from J, with 16 bases between. The CDR3 DNA follows: TGTGCCAGCAGCGTTGGAGAGGAGAGACCTAATCAGCCCCAGCATTTT. Translation gives CASSVGEERPNQPQHF. Full variable domain (missing parts from reference TRBV9 and TRBJ1-5): DSGVTQTPKHLITATGQRVTLRCSPRSGDLSVYWYQQSLDQGLQFLIQYYNGEERAKGNILERFSAQQFPDLHSELNLSSLELGDSALYFCASSVGEERPNQPQHFGDGTRLSIL.

V gene TRBV5-1 combines with J gene TRBJ2-1; TRBD2 agrees at 11 bases. V lost 2 bases, J lost 4 bases, and 5 bases stayed unmatched. Germline CDR1 is SGHRS and CDR2 is YFSETQ. The CDR3 has 16 residues. CDR3 nucleotide sequence: TGCGCCAGCAGCTTTAGCGGGGGGGCGTCTTACAATGAGCAGTTCTTC. As protein: CASSFSGGASYNEQFF.

J is TRBJ1-2 and V is TRBV5-5, with D perhaps TRBD1 (5 bases). Germline V lookup: CDR1 SGHKS, CDR2 YYEKEE (reference sequence). V was pared by 2 bases and J by 2 bases, with 13 bases between. The CDR3 totals 15 residues. The chain's CDR3 is CASSFSRSGNYGYTF. The CDR3 coding sequence is TGTGCCAGCAGCTTTAGCCGGTCAGGGAACTATGGCTACACCTTC.